The clone carrying this TCR beta chain was counted a few times. What it recognizes is unknown. The data were produced by immunoSEQ multiplex PCR, yet TCRdb's version contains in-frame clones alone and is incomplete. Among 110,000 to 150,000 clones listed, approximately 88% were seen once. The data stem from a study of T cell responses to AZD1222 COVID-19 vaccine. Study findings and constraints: The study found vaccine-associated CD4 TCRs spanning spike, dominant at 160-218 and 743-854. Within unmutated variant regions lay the reported targets of nearly half of spike-specific TCRs. Baseline seropositives among AZD1222 recipients totaled only 5 or 6.

Trimming took 2 bases from V and 3 from J, leaving 11 bases between them. The CDR3 contains 15 residues. CDR1 MGHRA and CDR2 YSYEKL come from the germline V gene. V and J are TRBV4-1 and TRBJ1-3; D is perhaps TRBD1 (5 bases). This receptor was identified in an adult in good health. Sample: peripheral blood, taken on day 0 of AZD1222 vaccination. CDR3 sequence (DNA): TGCGCCAGCAGCCAACCCCTGGGGGGTGGAAACACCATATATTTT. It encodes CASSQPLGGGNTIYF.